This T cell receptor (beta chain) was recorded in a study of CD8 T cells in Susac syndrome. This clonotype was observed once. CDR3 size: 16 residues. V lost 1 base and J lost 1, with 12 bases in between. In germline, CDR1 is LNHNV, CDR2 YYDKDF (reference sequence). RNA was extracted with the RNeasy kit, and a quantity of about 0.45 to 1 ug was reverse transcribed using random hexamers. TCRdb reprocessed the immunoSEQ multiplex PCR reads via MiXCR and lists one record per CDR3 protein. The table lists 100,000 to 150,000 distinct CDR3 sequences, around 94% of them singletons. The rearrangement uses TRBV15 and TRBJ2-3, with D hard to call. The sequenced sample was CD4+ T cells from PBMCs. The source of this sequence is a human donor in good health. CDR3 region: CATSRGDGFGTDTQYF. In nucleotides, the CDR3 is TGTGCCACCAGCAGAGGTGACGGGTTTGGCACAGATACGCAGTATTTT.